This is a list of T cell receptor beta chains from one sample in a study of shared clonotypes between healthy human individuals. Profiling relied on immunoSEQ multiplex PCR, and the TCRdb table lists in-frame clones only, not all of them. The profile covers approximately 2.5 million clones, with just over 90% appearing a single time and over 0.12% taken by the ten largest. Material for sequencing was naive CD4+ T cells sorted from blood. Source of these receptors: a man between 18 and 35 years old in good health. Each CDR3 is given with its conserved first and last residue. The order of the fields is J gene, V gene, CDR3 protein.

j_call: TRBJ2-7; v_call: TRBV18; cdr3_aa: CASSPPSVSHEQYF
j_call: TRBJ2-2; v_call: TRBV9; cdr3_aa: CASSVGWDANTGELFF
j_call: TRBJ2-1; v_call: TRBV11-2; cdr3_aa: CASTHPGDKTINEQFF
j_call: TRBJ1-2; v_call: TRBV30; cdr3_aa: CAWSVHGAERGYTF
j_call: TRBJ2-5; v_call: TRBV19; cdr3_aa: CASNQGAGLGGAQYF
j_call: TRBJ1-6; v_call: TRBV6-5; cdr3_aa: CASSYSKAVRSPLHF
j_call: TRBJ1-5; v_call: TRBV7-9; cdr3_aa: CASSLRWENSNQPQHF
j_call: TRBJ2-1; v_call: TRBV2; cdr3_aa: CASSFRETDNEQFF
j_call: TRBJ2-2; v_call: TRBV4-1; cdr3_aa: CASSHPDRGGELFF
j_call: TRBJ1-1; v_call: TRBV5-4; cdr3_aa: CASSLSGGGNTEAFF
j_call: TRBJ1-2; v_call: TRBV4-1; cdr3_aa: CASSASGTGVNYGYTF
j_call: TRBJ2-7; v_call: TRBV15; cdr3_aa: CATSKDRQGQAEQYF
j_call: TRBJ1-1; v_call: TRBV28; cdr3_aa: CASRSKRGQMNTEAFF
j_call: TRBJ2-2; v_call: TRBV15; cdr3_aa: CATSRGDRDTGELFF
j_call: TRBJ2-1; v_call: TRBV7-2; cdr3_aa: CASSPGLAGGPQFF
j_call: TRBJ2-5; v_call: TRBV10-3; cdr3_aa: CAIRDNQETQYF
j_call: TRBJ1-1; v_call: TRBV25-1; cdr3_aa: CASSEATRNTEAFF
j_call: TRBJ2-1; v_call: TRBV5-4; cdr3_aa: CASSYGGAEYNEQFF
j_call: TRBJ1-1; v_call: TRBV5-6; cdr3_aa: CASSLATGADGQGTEAFF
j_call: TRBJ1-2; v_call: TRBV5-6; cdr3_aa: CASSETVNYGYTF
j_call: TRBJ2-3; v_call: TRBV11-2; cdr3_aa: CASSLSGVSTDTQYF
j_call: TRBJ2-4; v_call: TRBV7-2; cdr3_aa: CASSPGTGKNIQYF
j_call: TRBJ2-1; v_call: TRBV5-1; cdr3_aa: CASSLDRGNDEQFF
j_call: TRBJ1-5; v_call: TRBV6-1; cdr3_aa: CASTRGINQPQHF
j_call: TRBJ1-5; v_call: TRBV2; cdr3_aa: CASSELGSEYQPQHF
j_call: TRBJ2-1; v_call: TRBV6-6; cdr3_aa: CASLLDSRLYNEQFF
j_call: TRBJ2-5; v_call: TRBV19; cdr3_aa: CASSPGTIGETQYF
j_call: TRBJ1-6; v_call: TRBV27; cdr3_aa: CASREHRENSPLHF
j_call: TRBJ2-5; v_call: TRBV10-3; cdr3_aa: CAIGGETQYF
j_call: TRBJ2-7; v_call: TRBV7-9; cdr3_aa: CASSSLGARGEQYF
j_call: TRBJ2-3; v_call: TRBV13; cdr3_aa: CASSLGGYTDTQYF
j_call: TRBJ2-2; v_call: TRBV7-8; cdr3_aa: CASSSRLGGELFF
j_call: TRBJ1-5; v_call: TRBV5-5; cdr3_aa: CASSLSDRARPQHF
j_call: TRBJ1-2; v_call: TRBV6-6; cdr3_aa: CASSSRGAGGYTF
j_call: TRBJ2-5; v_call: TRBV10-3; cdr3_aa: CAISLSGIVRETQYF
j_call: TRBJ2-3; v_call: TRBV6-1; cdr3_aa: CASSAGRGTDTQYF
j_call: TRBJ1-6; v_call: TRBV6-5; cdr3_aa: CASKQRQAANSPLHF
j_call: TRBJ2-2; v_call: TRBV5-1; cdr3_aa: CASSSPGLGNTGELFF
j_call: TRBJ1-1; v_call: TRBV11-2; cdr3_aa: CASSSDRVNTEAFF
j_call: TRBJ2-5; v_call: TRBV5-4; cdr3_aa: CASRQGPLGTQYF
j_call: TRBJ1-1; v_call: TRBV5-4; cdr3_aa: CASSTGDRTMNTEAFF
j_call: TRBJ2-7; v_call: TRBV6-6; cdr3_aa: CASSYREGSYEQYF
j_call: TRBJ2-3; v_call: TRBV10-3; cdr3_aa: CAISASGSTDTQYF
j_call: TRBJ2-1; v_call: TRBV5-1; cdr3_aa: CASSLGTSGAGEQFF
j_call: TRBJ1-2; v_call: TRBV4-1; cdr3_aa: CASSQEGIWDRSGYTF
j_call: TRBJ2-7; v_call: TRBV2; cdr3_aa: CASSDRGHEQYF
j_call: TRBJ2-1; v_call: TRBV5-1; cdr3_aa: CASRLESYNEQFF